Listed below are T cell receptor beta chains from one sample, sequenced in a study of T cells in Graves' hyperthyroidism and ophthalmopathy. In TCRdb, the multiplex PCR reads were re-called with MiXCR into one record per CDR3 protein. Of around 200,000 distinct CDR3 sequences in the sample, around 16% are singletons; the top ten hold 44%. The sequencing input was blood. The receptors stem from a middle-aged man with Graves' hyperthyroidism. Both conserved end residues are part of each CDR3. D genes are given only for firm matches. Expanded clones are given a class, and other clones once, few, many or no size at all.

j_call d_call v_call clone_size cdr3_nt cdr3_aa
TRBJ1-1 TRBD1 TRBV2 many TGTGCCAGCAGTGAAGCGCTTAGACAGGGATTAGGGACTGAAGCTTTCTTT CASSEALRQGLGTEAFF
TRBJ1-2 TRBD1 TRBV7-8 many TGTGCCAGCAGCCCGCCGACAGGGGGAGGCTACACCTTC CASSPPTGGGYTF
TRBJ2-3 - TRBV6-2/TRBV6-3 many TGTGCCAGCAGAAAGACCGGGACGAGTGGTGATACGCAGTATTTT CASRKTGTSGDTQYF
TRBJ1-4 TRBD1 TRBV5-4 - TGTGCCAGCAGCCCCGACAGGGGGCGCGGGCGAAATGAAAAACTGTTTTTT CASSPDRGRGRNEKLFF
TRBJ2-1 - TRBV20-1 once TGCAGTGCTAGAGTTCCGGGGGTATACAATGAGCAGTTCTTC CSARVPGVYNEQFF
TRBJ1-5 - TRBV5-6 - TGTGCCAGCAGCGTAGGTACCGGGGCTAGCAATCAGCCCCAGCATTTT CASSVGTGASNQPQHF
TRBJ1-2 - TRBV30 many TGTGCCTGGGATCTTAGTGGCTACACCTTC CAWDLSGYTF
TRBJ2-7 TRBD1 TRBV6-2/TRBV6-3 many TGTGCCAGCGCTGGCGGGACAGGGAGCTACGAGCAGTACTTC CASAGGTGSYEQYF
TRBJ2-1 - TRBV7-3 - TGTGCCAGCAGCCGATTGGCGGTATTGGCCTACAATGAGCAGTTCTTC CASSRLAVLAYNEQFF
TRBJ2-7 TRBD1 TRBV7-2 - TGTGCCAGCAGCACAGGGGGCTTCGTGAGAAACGAGCAGTACTTC CASSTGGFVRNEQYF
TRBJ1-5 - TRBV7-2 many TGTGCCAGCAGCCGGGGGGCTCAGCCCCAGCATTTT CASSRGAQPQHF
TRBJ2-3 TRBD2 TRBV7-3 - TGTGCCAGCAGCTTAATCGCGGGGGGCACAGATACGCAGTATTTT CASSLIAGGTDTQYF
TRBJ2-7 TRBD1 TRBV10-3 many TGTGCCATCAGTGAGTCACGGACAGGGTACGAGCAGTACTTC CAISESRTGYEQYF
TRBJ2-2 - TRBV12-5 - TGTGCTAGTGGTTTGGACACCGGGGAGCTGTTTTTT CASGLDTGELFF
TRBJ2-3 - TRBV7-9 many TGTGCCAGCAGCTTATCGTCTGCTAGCACAGATACGCAGTATTTT CASSLSSASTDTQYF
TRBJ2-6 TRBD1 TRBV20-1 few TGCAGTGCTAGAGACCACCGGGACAGTGCTGGGGCCAACGTCCTGACTTTC CSARDHRDSAGANVLTF
TRBJ2-5 - TRBV20-1 many TGCAGTGCTAGAGATCCTTCGGGCAGGGCGCCCCCAGAGACCCAGTACTTC CSARDPSGRAPPETQYF
TRBJ1-1 - TRBV7-2 many TGTGCCAGCAGCTTGACCAGGACGGACACTGAAGCTTTCTTT CASSLTRTDTEAFF
TRBJ2-5 TRBD2 TRBV10-3 - TGTGCCATCAGGACTAGCGGGGTAGAGACCCAGTACTTC CAIRTSGVETQYF
TRBJ2-5 - TRBV6-1 few TGTGCCAGCACCCAGACCCGGGGAGGGGGGACCCAGTACTTC CASTQTRGGGTQYF
TRBJ2-1 - TRBV19 - TGTGCCAGTGCATCCCGGGACGCACATTCCTACAATGAGCAGTTCTTC CASASRDAHSYNEQFF
TRBJ1-4 - TRBV3-1 - TGTGCCAGCATCCTATACCCCCGGAATGAAAAACTGTTTTTT CASILYPRNEKLFF
TRBJ2-5 TRBD2 TRBV7-3 - TGTGCCAGCAGCTCTGGGACTAGCGGGGCCCCCCTCCAAGAGACCCAGTACTTC CASSSGTSGAPLQETQYF
TRBJ2-1 TRBD2 TRBV7-2 many TGTGCCAGCAGCTTCTACGGGAGGGAGCAGTTCTTC CASSFYGREQFF
TRBJ2-7 TRBD1 TRBV7-2 many TGTGCCAGCAGCTTAGTAGGGGGCCTCTACGAGCAGTACTTC CASSLVGGLYEQYF
TRBJ2-7 - TRBV7-2 - TGTGCCAGCAGCCTGACGCCAGGGAACTACGAGCAGTACTTC CASSLTPGNYEQYF
TRBJ1-1 - TRBV2 many TGTGCCAGCAGTGCTGGCAGGGCCCAGACTGAAGCTTTCTTT CASSAGRAQTEAFF
TRBJ2-3 TRBD2 TRBV12-3/TRBV12-4 - TGTGCCAGCAGTAAGAAGGGCGGGGGTACGCAGTATTTT CASSKKGGGTQYF
TRBJ2-7 TRBD1 TRBV29-1 few TGCAGCGTCCGGGACAGCTCCTACGAGCAGTACTTC CSVRDSSYEQYF
TRBJ2-5 - TRBV5-1 many TGCGCCAGCAGAAAAACTACTCAAGAGACCCAGTACTTC CASRKTTQETQYF
TRBJ2-7 TRBD1 TRBV20-1 - TGCAGTGCTGCCCCTGGACAGGGGGCCAACGAGCAGTACTTC CSAAPGQGANEQYF
TRBJ2-1 TRBD2 TRBV5-1 many TGCGCCAGCGCGGCCCCGGGGGGGGAGCGGGGGAAGTTCTTC CASAAPGGERGKFF
TRBJ2-7 - TRBV5-1 many TGCGCCAGCAGCTTGGACGGGAACTCCTACGAGCAGTACTTC CASSLDGNSYEQYF
TRBJ2-3 TRBD2 TRBV7-8 many TGTGCCAGCAGCCCACTAGCGGGGGGGATCACAGATACGCAGTATTTT CASSPLAGGITDTQYF
TRBJ2-7 - TRBV12-3/TRBV12-4 many TGTGCCAGCAGCATCGGGACATCCACCTACGAGCAGTACTTC CASSIGTSTYEQYF
TRBJ1-2 - TRBV9 - TGTGCCAGCACTTCTTCCCTTCTTGGTGGCTACACCTTC CASTSSLLGGYTF
TRBJ2-3 TRBD2 TRBV7-2 many TGTGCCAGCAGCTTAGACCAAGCGGGGGGGACAGATACGCAGTATTTT CASSLDQAGGTDTQYF
TRBJ2-3 - TRBV6-1 many TGTGCCAGCAGTGACGGAGCAACAAATTCAGATACGCAGTATTTT CASSDGATNSDTQYF
TRBJ2-3 - TRBV30 - TGTGCCTGGAGTGTACAAAATACGCAGTATTTT CAWSVQNTQYF
TRBJ2-7 TRBD2 TRBV2 - TGTGCCTCGTGGGCGGGACTAGGATTTTCGTTGCACGAGCAGTACTTC CASWAGLGFSLHEQYF
TRBJ1-2 - TRBV12-3/TRBV12-4 many TGTGCCAGCAGTTTAGTTGGCACCTACTATGGCTACACCTTC CASSLVGTYYGYTF
TRBJ2-3 TRBD1 TRBV4-1 - TGCGCCAGCAGCTCAAAACAGGGGGCAGATACGCAGTATTTT CASSSKQGADTQYF
TRBJ1-2 - TRBV3-1 many TGTGCCAGCAGCCAAGATTCCGCTGGGGGGCCCGGCTACACCTTC CASSQDSAGGPGYTF
TRBJ2-3 TRBD2 TRBV7-3 once TGTGCCAGCAGCTTAGGACTAGCGGGAGCCTCAGATACGCAGTATTTT CASSLGLAGASDTQYF
TRBJ2-1 TRBD1 TRBV12-3/TRBV12-4 - TGTGCCAGCAGTCCCCCCGGGACAGGGTCCTACAATGAGCAGTTCTTC CASSPPGTGSYNEQFF
TRBJ1-2 - TRBV27 - TGTGCCAGCAGTCTCACCCTGACCTCTAACTATGGCTACACCTTC CASSLTLTSNYGYTF
TRBJ2-5 TRBD2 TRBV5-1 - TGCGCCAGCATCCCCGGGACTAACGGGCAAGAGACCCAGTACTTC CASIPGTNGQETQYF
TRBJ2-1 TRBD2 TRBV19 - TGTGCCAGTAGTATCCTGGGAGCGGGGGGGCGAAATGAGCAGTTCTTC CASSILGAGGRNEQFF
TRBJ2-5 TRBD1 TRBV3-1 many TGTGCCAGCAGCCTTAAGGGGGCCGAAGAGACCCAGTACTTC CASSLKGAEETQYF
TRBJ2-5 TRBD2 TRBV18 many TGTGCCAGCTCACCACCGAGGCGGGGGGGCCACGAGACCCAGTACTTC CASSPPRRGGHETQYF
TRBJ1-5 - TRBV24-1 many TGTGCCACCAGTGATTCTTTTCTTTATCAGCCCCAGCATTTT CATSDSFLYQPQHF
TRBJ2-1 - TRBV5-1 many TGCGCCAGCAGCTTGGGGAGACCCACAACCAATGAGCAGTTCTTC CASSLGRPTTNEQFF
TRBJ1-1 TRBD1 TRBV9 few TGTGCCAGCAGCTCCCGGGACAGGGTATCAGGAGCTTTCTTT CASSSRDRVSGAFF
TRBJ2-3 - TRBV28 many TGTGCCAGCAGCCCTAGGACAAGCACAGATACGCAGTATTTT CASSPRTSTDTQYF
TRBJ1-4 - TRBV2 - TGTGCCAGCAGTCGGGAAAGCCATGAAAAACTGTTTTTT CASSRESHEKLFF
TRBJ2-3 - TRBV3-1 many TGTGCCAGCAGCCAGATGAACACAGATACGCAGTATTTT CASSQMNTDTQYF
TRBJ1-4 - TRBV19 few TGTGCCAGTAGTATTTTATGGCGACAACGGAATGAAAAACTGTTTTTT CASSILWRQRNEKLFF
TRBJ2-3 TRBD1 TRBV11-2 many TGTGCCAGCGGATCAGGGGGTACAGATACGCAGTATTTT CASGSGGTDTQYF